This T cell receptor (beta chain) was documented in a study of shared clonotypes between healthy human individuals. Study results and limitations: Among donors, the sharing of clonotypes was expected to be influenced by sequencing depth. Estimated richness values were generally larger in naive subsets than in memory subsets.

There are 14 residues in the CDR3. Trimming left V 0 bases short and J 1 base short, with 7 bases between. Looked up from germline, CDR1 is SGHRS and CDR2 is YFSETQ. Per sorted-subset replicate PCR, input was approximately 200 ng DNA, representing 30,000 or so T cell genomes. TCRdb's table, derived via immunoSEQ multiplex PCR, lists solely in-frame clones and lacks some. The sample holds about 700,000 clones, roughly 70% seen once. Remarks on this clone: Its specificity is not known. This sample also contains other DNA sequences that code for the same CDR3.

This TCR was recovered from a woman aged 25 to 39 in good health. The rearrangement joins TRBV5-1 to TRBJ1-1; D unclear. Sequenced input: memory CD4+ T cells sorted from blood. Indicated subset: CD45RA-negative fraction. The chain's CDR3 is CASSLGGSNTEAFF. Here the CDR3 DNA reads TGCGCCAGCAGCTTGGGCGGGTCGAACACTGAAGCTTTCTTT.